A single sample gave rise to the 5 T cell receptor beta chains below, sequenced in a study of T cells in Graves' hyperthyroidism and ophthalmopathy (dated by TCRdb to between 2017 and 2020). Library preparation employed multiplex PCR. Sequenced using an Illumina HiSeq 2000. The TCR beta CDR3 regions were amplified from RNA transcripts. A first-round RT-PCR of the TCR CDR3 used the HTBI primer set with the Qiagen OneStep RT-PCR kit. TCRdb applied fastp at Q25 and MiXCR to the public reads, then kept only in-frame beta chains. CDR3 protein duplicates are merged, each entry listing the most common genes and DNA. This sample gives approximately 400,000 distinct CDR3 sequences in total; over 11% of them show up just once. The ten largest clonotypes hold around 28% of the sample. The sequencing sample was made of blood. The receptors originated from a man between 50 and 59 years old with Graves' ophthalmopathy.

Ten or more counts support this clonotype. The CDR3 is CASSVGLAGGADTQYF. The CDR3 DNA is TGTGCCAGCAGTGTAGGACTAGCGGGAGGGGCAGATACGCAGTATTTT. The genes are TRBV2 and TRBJ2-3, with 15 bases fitting TRBD2. Germline V gene data show CDR1 as SNHLY and CDR2 as FYNNEI. CDR3 length: 16 amino acids. The junction had 3 bases not matched to a gene; V was cut back by 4 bases and J by 4 bases.

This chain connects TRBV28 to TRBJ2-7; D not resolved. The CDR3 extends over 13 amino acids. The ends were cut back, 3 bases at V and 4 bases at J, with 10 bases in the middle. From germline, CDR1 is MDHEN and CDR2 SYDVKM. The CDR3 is CASSLPGQYEQYF. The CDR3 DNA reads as TGTGCCAGCAGTTTGCCAGGCCAATACGAGCAGTACTTC.

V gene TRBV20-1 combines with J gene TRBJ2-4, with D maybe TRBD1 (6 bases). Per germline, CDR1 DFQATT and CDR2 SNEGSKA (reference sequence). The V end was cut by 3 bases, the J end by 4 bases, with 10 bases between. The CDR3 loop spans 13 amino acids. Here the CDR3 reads CSASLGQKNIQYF. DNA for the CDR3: TGCAGTGCTAGCCTAGGACAGAAAAACATTCAGTACTTC.

The CDR3 nucleotides read TGTGCCAGCAGCACGGGACAGGACAAGCAGTACTTC. Its protein is CASSTGQDKQYF. V is TRBV9 and J is TRBJ2-7; 8 nucleotides line up with TRBD1. Germline assignment: CDR1 SGDLS and CDR2 YYNGEE. The CDR3 consists of 12 residues. V was clipped by 4 bases and J by 8 bases; unmatched bases: 5.

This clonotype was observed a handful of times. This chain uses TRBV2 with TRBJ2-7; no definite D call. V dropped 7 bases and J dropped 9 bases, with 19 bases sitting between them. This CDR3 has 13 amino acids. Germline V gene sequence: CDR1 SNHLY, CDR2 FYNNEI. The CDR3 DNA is TGTGCCAGCACGAGGTTTGGGTCAGGAGTGCAGTACTTC. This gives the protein CASTRFGSGVQYF.